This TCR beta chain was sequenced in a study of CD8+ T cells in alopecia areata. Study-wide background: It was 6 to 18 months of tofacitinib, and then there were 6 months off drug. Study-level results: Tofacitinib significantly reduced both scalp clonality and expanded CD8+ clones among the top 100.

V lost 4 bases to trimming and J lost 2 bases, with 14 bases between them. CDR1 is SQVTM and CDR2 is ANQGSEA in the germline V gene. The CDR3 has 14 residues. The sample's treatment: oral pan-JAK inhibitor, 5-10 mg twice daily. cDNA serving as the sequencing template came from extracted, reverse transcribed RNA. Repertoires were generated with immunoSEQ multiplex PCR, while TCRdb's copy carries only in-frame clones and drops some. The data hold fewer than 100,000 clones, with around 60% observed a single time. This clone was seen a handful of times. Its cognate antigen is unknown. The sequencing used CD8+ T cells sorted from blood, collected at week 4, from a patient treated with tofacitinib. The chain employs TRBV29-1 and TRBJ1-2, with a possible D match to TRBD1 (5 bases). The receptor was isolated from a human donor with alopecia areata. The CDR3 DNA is TGCAGCGTTGTTGGTAGGGGCGGGAACTATGGCTACACCTTC. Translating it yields CSVVGRGGNYGYTF.